This T cell receptor beta chain is from a study of T-cell memory formation after mild COVID-19. Points from the study as a whole: The appearance of some responding clones in pre-infection memory suggested that cross-reactive memory joined. The CD4+ clones that contracted clustered mainly within CM and EM, and the CD8+ clones concentrated in EMRA.

As regards this clonotype: The antigen is unknown.

Each CDR3 protein is one row after TCRdb ran MiXCR on the 5' RACE reads. This table has 150,000 to 200,000 distinct CDR3 sequences, over 20% appearing once. This CDR3 spans 13 amino acids. CDR1 MNHEY and CDR2 SMNVEV come from the germline V gene (reference sequence). Trimming took off 3 bases at V and 2 bases at J, with 8 bases between the two ends. V is TRBV27 and J is TRBJ2-7, with unresolved D. This TCR came from an adult woman who had mild COVID-19 (a few samples of this study predate the infection). Cell type and time point are not known. The material sequenced was PBMCs or a T cell subset sorted from them (not recorded which). CDR3 region: CASSFTHAYEQYF. The CDR3 DNA reads TGTGCCAGCAGTTTCACCCACGCCTACGAGCAGTACTTC.